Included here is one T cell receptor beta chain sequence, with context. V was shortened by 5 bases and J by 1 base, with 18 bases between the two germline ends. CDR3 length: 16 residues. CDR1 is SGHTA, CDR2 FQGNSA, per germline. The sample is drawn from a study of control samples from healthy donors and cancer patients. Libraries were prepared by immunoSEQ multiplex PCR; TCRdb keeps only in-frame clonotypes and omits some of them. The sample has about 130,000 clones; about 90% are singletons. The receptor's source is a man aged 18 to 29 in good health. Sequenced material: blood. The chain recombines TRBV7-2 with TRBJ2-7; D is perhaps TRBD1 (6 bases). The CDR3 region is CASSHGTFVPSYEQYF. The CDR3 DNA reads TGTGCCAGCAGCCATGGGACATTTGTCCCGTCCTACGAGCAGTACTTC.